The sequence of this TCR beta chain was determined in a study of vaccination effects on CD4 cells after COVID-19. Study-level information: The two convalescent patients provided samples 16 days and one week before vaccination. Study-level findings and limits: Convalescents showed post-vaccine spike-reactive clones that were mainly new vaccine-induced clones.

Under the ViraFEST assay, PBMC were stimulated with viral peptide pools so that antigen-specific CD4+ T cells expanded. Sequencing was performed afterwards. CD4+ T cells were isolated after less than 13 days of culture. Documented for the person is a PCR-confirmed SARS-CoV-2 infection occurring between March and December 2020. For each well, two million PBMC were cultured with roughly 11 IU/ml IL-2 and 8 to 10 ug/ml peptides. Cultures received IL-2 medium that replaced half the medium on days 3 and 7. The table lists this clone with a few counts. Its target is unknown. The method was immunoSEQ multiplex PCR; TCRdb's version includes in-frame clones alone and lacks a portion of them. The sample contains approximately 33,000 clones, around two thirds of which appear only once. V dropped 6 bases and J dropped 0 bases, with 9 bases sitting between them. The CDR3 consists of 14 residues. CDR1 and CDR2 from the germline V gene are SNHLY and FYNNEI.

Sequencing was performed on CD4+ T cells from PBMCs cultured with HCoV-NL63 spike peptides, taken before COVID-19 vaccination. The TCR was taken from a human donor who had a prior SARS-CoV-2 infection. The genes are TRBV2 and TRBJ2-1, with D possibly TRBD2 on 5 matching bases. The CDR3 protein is CASRRRASYNEQFF. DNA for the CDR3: TGTGCCAGCAGGCGGCGGGCCTCCTACAATGAGCAGTTCTTC.